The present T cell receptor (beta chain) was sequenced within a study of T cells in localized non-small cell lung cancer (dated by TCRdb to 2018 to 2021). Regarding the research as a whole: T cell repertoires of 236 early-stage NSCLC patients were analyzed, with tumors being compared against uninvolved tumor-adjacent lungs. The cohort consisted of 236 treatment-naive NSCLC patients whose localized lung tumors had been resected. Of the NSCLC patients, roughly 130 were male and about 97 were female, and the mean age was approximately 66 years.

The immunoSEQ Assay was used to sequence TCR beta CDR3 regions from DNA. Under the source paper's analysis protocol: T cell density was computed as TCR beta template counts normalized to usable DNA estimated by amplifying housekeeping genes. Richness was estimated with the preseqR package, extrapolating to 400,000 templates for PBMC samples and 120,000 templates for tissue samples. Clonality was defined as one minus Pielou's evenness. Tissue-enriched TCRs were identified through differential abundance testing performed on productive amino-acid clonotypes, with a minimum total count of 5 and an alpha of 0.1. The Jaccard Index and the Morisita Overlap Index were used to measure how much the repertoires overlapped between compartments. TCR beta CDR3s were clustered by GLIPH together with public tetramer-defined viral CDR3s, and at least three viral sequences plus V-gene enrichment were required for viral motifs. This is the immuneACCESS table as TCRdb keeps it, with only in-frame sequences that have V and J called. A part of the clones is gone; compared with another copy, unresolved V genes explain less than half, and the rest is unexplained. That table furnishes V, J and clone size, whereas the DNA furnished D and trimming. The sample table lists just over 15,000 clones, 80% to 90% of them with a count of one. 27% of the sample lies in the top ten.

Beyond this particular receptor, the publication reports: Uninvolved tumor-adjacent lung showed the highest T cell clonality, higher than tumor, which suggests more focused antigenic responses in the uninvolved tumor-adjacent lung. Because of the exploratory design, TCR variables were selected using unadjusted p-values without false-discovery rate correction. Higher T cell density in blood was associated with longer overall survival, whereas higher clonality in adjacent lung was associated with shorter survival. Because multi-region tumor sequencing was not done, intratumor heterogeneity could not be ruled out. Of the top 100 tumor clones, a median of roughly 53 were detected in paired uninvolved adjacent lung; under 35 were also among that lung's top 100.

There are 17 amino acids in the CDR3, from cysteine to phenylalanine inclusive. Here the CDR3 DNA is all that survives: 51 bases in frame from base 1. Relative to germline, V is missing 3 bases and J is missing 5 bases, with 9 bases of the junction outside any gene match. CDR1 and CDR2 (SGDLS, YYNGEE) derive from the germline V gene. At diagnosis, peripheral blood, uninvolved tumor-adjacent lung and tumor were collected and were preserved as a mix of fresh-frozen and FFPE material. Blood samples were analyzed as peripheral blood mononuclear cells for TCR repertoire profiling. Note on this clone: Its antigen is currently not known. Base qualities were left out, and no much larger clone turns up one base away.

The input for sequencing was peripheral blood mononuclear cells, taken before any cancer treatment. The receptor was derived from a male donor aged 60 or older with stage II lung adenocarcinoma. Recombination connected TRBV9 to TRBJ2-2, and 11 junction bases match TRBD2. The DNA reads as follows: TGTGCCAGCAGCGCCCCCGATAGACTAGCGGGAACCGGGGAGCTGTTTTTT. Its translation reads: CASSAPDRLAGTGELFF.